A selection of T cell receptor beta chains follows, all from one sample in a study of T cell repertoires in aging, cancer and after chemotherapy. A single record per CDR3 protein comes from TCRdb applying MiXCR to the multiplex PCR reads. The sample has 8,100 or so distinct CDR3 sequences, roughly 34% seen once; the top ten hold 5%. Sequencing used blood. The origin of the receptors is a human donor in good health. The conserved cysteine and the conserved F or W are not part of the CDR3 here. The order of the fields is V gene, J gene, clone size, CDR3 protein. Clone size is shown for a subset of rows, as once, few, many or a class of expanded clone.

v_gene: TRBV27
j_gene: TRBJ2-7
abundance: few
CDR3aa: ASSASGGEKTYEQY

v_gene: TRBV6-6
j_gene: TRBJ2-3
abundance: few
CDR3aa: ASSPSLAGAGDTQY

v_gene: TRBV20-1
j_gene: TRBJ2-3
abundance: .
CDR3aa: SASRRKSPPSTDTQY

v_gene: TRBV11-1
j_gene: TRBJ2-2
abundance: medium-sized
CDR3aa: ASSLKRLPVNTGELF

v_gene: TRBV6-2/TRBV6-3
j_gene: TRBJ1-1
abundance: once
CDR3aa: ASSPNYGVAEAF

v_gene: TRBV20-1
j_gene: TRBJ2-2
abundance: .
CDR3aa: SARDSGSDTGELF

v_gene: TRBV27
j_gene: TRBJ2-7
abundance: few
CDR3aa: ASSPSLGQRLTEQY

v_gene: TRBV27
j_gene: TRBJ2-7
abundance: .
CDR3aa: ASSETGYSYEQY

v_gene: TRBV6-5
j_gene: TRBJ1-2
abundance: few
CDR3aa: ASSYSGGESQANGYT

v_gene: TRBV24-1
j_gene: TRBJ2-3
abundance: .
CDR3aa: ATSDSGTSQY

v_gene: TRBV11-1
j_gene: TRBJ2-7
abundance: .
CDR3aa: ASSPPGLAGEQY

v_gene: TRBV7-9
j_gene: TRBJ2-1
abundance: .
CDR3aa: ASSERGAPYNEQF

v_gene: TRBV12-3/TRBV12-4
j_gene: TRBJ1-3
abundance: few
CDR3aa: ASRSTIY

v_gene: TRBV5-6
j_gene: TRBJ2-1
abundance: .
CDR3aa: ASSFDRGRLNEQF

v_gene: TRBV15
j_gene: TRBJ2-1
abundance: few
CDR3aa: ATSAGQEQF

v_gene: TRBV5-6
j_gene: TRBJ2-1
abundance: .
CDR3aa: ASSLGTSGQLGQF

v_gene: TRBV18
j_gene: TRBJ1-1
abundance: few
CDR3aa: ASSPAGLRAEAF

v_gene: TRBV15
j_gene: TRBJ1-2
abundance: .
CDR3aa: ATSRDPGTQYGYT

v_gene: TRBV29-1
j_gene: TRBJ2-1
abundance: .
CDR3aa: SVVRSGVYNEQF

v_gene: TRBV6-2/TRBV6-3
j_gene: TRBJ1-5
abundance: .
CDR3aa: ASSYSRTRRTNQPQH

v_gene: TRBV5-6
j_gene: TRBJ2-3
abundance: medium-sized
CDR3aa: ASSLGGTSGGSTDTQY

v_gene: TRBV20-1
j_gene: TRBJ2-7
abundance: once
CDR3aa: SARDRVRGATREQY

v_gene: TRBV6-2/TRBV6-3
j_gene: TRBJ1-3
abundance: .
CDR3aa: ASSDLDREYTIY

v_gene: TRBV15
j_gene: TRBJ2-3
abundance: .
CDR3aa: ATSRDRGTSGGTDTQY

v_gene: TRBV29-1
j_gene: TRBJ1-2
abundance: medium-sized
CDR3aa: SVHRDTVADGYT

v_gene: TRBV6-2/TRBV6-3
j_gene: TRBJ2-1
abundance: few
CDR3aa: ASSPNSRGLDNEQF

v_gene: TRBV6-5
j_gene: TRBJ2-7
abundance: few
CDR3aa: ASSPDRVALYEQY

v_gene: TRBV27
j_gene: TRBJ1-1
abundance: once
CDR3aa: ASSFRPGTEAF

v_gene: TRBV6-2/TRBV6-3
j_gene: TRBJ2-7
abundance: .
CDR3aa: ASTKTMGGMFIYEQY

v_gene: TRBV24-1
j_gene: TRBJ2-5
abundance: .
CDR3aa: ATSKGPPIAYGQY

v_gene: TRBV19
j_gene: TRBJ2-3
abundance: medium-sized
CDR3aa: ASSAGFLDTQY

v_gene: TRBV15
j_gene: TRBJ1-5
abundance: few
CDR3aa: ATRGGGSESNQPQH

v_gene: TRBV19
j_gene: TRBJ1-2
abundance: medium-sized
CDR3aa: ASSIPSGLFGYT

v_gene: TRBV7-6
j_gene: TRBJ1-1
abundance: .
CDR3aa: ASSLAVAAEAF

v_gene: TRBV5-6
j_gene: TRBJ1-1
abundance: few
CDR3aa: ASSLGQSVEAF

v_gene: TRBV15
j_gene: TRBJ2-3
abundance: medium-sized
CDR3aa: ATSRMAAGAADTQY

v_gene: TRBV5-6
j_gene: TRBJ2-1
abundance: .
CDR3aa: ASSPTGTRSVNEQF

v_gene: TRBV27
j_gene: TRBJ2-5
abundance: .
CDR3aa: ASSSLAGQETQY

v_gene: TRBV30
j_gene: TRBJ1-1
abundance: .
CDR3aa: AWSLESEYTEAF

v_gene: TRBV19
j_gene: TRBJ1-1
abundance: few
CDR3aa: ASTQRGNTEAF

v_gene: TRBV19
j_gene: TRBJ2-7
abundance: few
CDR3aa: ASSVGSGLAGFEQY

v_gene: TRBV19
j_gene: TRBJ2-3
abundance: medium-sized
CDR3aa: ASSIVAPWDTQY

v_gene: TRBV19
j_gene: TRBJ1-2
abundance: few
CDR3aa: ASSLTPRSARNGYT

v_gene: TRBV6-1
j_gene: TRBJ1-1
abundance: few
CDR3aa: ASSHRRYEAF

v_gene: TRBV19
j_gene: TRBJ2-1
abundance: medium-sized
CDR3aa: ASSMTSGGAYNEQF

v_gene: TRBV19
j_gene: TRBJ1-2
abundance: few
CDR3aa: ASSIAGDGVKRDYGYT

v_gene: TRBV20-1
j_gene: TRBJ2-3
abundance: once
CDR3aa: SAPGTGGTQY

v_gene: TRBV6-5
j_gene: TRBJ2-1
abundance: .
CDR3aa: ASSRHPGQTANEQF

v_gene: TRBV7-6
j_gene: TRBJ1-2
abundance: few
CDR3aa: ASSLGNYGYT